These 2 T cell receptor beta chains were all obtained from the same sample, sequenced in a study of blood T cell repertoires in COVID-19 (dated by TCRdb to about 2020). The library was produced with the immunoSEQ multiplex PCR assay. This immuneACCESS table, as held by TCRdb, lists in-frame sequences with V and J called but not all clones. Of the missing ones, under half trace to an unresolved V gene in checked studies; the others have no known cause. The sample contains some 500,000 clones, roughly 90% of them found a single time. The ten largest clones add up to 1.8% of the sample. Material: PBMCs or T cells enriched from blood (not recorded which). The receptors here all came from a woman aged 35 to 49 who had recovered from COVID-19.

This clone was picked up one time. V gene TRBV11-2 combines with J gene TRBJ2-7; no definite D call. CDR1 is SGHAT and CDR2 is FQNNGV in the germline V gene. V lost 2 bases to trimming and J lost 6 bases, with 14 bases between them. The CDR3 length is 14 residues. The CDR3 DNA reads TGTGCCAGCAGCTTAAATTCCGCAGTTTCCGAGCAGTACTTC. This codes for CASSLNSAVSEQYF.

The chain joins TRBV11-2 to TRBJ1-6; 8 nucleotides agree with TRBD1. The CDR3 spans 14 residues. CDR1 is SGHAT and CDR2 is FQNNGV in the germline V gene. With V trimmed by 6 bases and J by 10 bases, 8 bases remained unmatched. The CDR3 DNA reads TGTGCCAGCAGACAAGGACAGGGTCACTCACCCCTCCACTTT. Translation: CASRQGQGHSPLHF.